This T cell receptor beta chain was profiled in a study of T cell responses to AZD1222 COVID-19 vaccine. Clones were sequenced by immunoSEQ multiplex PCR, and TCRdb holds only the in-frame ones, with some missing. Of 100,000 or so clones in the sample, about 88% were seen once. V shed 1 base and J shed 13 bases, with 14 bases lying between them. Germline lookup yields CDR1 MGHRA and CDR2 YSYEKL. The CDR3 is 13 amino acids. This material consisted of peripheral blood, taken on day 0 of AZD1222 vaccination. The chain employs TRBV4-1 and TRBJ2-1; D may be TRBD1 or TRBD2 (5 bases each). The source is an adult in good health. The CDR3 loop is CASSQGTGPKQFF. Written as DNA, the CDR3 is TGCGCCAGCAGCCAAGGAACGGGACCTAAACAGTTCTTC.